This T cell receptor (beta chain) is drawn from a study of T cell responses to AZD1222 COVID-19 vaccine (TCRdb year 2021). Turning to the overall study: Because spike-specific TCR depth and breadth did not differ between the two schedules, AZD1222 recipients who got a second dose at roughly 4 weeks were pooled with those who got a second dose at roughly 12 weeks. A total of around 240 trial participants underwent TCR sequencing, of whom 207 received two doses of AZD1222 and around 25 received two doses of the MenACWY control vaccine. Trial participants were enrolled into age subgroups of 18-55, 56-69 and 70-plus years, which contained 148, 28 and 57 TCR-sequenced participants, respectively. Paper-wide results and their limitations: Conclusions about previously exposed vaccinees were limited because only a handful of AZD1222 recipients were SARS-CoV-2 seropositive at baseline. Participants were mostly white British and included more females than males, and it was suggested by the authors that clonal diversity may have been underestimated. Epitopes outside the regions mutated in the B.1.351 and B.1.1.7 variants were reportedly recognized by nearly half of the unique spike-specific TCRs. A significant rise in spike-specific TCR breadth and depth was observed after two AZD1222 doses relative to day 0 and relative to MenACWY recipients. The 56-69-year group was small, and its depth increase did not reach significance, likely because of low power. Because no samples from the day 14 peak response were available, repertoires could be characterized only after the peak T cell response. The vaccine-associated CD4 TCRs covered the entire spike protein, and the dominant responses fell in regions 160-218 and 743-854.

The CDR3 regions of human TCRbeta chains were subjected to immunosequencing. The paper's data handling went like this. TCRs in the repertoires were matched against a reference library of SARS-CoV-2-specific TCRs that had been generated with the MIRA antigen-specificity platform. Breadth meant the fraction of unique TCRs that were SARS-CoV-2-associated, whereas depth meant the fraction of total T cells that were SARS-CoV-2-associated. Each spike-specific TCR was assigned to its reactive spike region and to a CD4 or CD8 class using the MIRA data. Log10-transformed breadth and depth values were compared by one-way ANOVA with Sidak's multiple comparisons tests. Imported from immuneACCESS, the table was reduced by TCRdb to in-frame sequences with V and J called. These copies leave out some clones; in studies compared against another copy, an unresolved V gene accounts for under half, and the cause of the remainder is not known. That table is the source of V, J and clone size, and D and trimming were worked out from the DNA. The sample table holds roughly 110,000 clones, of which 90% to 95% were seen once. The top ten hold 20% to 25% of the sample.

This specimen's time point label, per the study, means: baseline before first vaccination. Vaccinee samples were obtained from the UK trials COV001 and COV002, which included a single-blind randomized controlled phase 2/3 trial of AZD1222 (ChAdOx1 nCoV-19) in healthy adults. For TCRbeta chain sequencing, PBMC samples were collected from trial participants at day 0 and at day 28 after the second dose. Based on the germline V gene, the CDR1 and CDR2 sequences are MNHNS and SASEGT. The CDR3 holds 15 amino acids from the cysteine to the phenylalanine. Just the 45-base CDR3 DNA is kept, in frame starting at base 1. V was cut back by 3 bases and J by 5 bases, leaving a gap of 14 bases between them. This clone was observed a few times. Its antigen is not yet known. One base away there is no much larger clone; base qualities are not given.

The chain is encoded by TRBV6-1 joined to TRBJ1-3, and TRBD1 may be the D gene, going by 5 matching bases. Specimen: peripheral blood, collected on day 0 of AZD1222 vaccination. This receptor was identified in an adult in good health. The CDR3 loop reads CASSDPAGDRNTIYF. In nucleotides, the sequence is TGTGCCAGCAGTGACCCCGCCGGGGACCGAAACACCATATATTTT.